These 21 T cell receptor beta chains were sequenced from one sample in a study of long-term antiretroviral therapy in people with HIV (dated by TCRdb to the early 2020s). The immunoSEQ hsTCRB v3.0 assay was used at survey level resolution to sequence the TRB variable region. The clones in this table, taken by TCRdb from immuneACCESS, are in-frame only. Not every clone is retained; where verified, under half of the shortfall comes from an unresolved V gene, and the cause of the rest is unknown. A total of under 20,000 clones appear in this sample, 80% of them only once. Roughly 4.5% of the sample comes from the top ten. Source: unsorted PBMCs, taken 0.1 years before starting antiretroviral therapy. Every receptor here comes from a man aged 18 to 35 with HIV.

The chain has TRBV29-1 and TRBJ1-3; D uncertain. The germline V gene encodes CDR1 SQVTM and CDR2 ANQGSEA. V was pared by 0 bases and J by 1 base, with 7 bases between. The CDR3 contains 14 residues. The CDR3 protein is CSVEDGKSGNTIYF. DNA for the CDR3: TGCAGCGTTGAAGACGGGAAGTCTGGAAACACCATATATTTT.

This clone was recorded a few times. V usage is TRBV25-1 and J usage is TRBJ2-1; D uncertain. From germline, CDR1 is MGHDK and CDR2 SYGVNS. V lost 6 bases and J 4 bases, leaving 4 bases between the germline ends. The CDR3 spans 11 residues. The chain's CDR3 is CASSQYNEQFF. CDR3 nucleotides: TGTGCCAGCAGCCAATACAATGAGCAGTTCTTC.

The genes are TRBV5-1 and TRBJ2-4, with 7 bases identical to TRBD1. Trimming took 0 bases from V and 4 from J; bases not matched to a gene: 7. Germline assignment: CDR1 SGHRS and CDR2 YFSETQ. This CDR3 contains 16 residues. CDR3 DNA: TGCGCCAGCAGCTTGGGTAACCGGGACAGAAAAAACATTCAGTACTTC. Translating it yields CASSLGNRDRKNIQYF.

By share of the sample, this clone is medium-sized. CDR3 residues: CASSLRRYGYTF. The CDR3 bases are TGTGCCAGCAGCTTAAGACGCTATGGCTACACCTTC. The chain joins TRBV7-9 to TRBJ1-2; D remains unclear. The CDR3 extends over 12 amino acids. Trimming shortened V by 2 bases and J by 4 bases, and 5 bases separated the two germline ends. The germline gives CDR1 SEHNR, CDR2 FQNEAQ (reference sequence).

This chain connects TRBV2 to TRBJ2-2, with D possibly TRBD1 on 5 matching bases. Trimming pared 2 bases from V and 2 bases from J, leaving 6 bases between. Per germline, CDR1 SNHLY and CDR2 FYNNEI. This CDR3 region has 14 residues. The DNA of the CDR3 is TGTGCCAGCAGTGAACAGGGAAACACCGGGGAGCTGTTTTTT. Its translation: CASSEQGNTGELFF.

This clone was recorded a few times. V and J are TRBV15 and TRBJ2-6, with D unclear. Per germline, CDR1 LNHNV and CDR2 YYDKDF (reference sequence). The CDR3 has 15 residues. V was trimmed by 5 bases and J by 0 bases, leaving 8 bases between them. CDR3 in amino acids: CATSDGSSGANVLTF. CDR3 coding DNA: TGTGCCACCAGCGACGGTAGCTCTGGGGCCAACGTCCTGACTTTC.

The V gene is TRBV2, the J gene TRBJ1-5, with a possible D match to TRBD1 (5 bases). Germline CDR1 reads SNHLY; CDR2 reads FYNNEI. This CDR3 contains 14 residues. V was shortened by 8 bases and J by 0 bases, with 11 bases between the two germline ends. The CDR3 DNA sequence: TGTGCCAGCCAGTCAGGGATTAGCAATCAGCCCCAGCATTTT. Amino acid sequence: CASQSGISNQPQHF.

This chain links TRBV9 with TRBJ1-3; TRBD1 is a possible D gene (5 bases). Deletions cut 3 bases from V and 3 bases from J, with 13 bases between. Germline V gene sequence: CDR1 SGDLS, CDR2 YYNGEE. CDR3 length equals 15 residues. The CDR3 region is CASSGDSGLGNTIYF. In DNA form, the CDR3 reads TGTGCCAGCAGCGGGGACTCGGGGCTTGGAAACACCATATATTTT.

The rearrangement uses TRBV7-9 and TRBJ2-5; D ambiguous. CDR1 is SEHNR and CDR2 is FQNEAQ in the germline V gene (reference sequence). The V gene lost 3 bases and the J gene lost 4 bases, with 6 bases spanning the gap. This CDR3 is built from 12 residues. The CDR3 loop reads CASSFSGETQYF. The CDR3 DNA reads as TGTGCCAGCAGCTTCTCTGGAGAGACCCAGTACTTC.

The chain employs TRBV18 and TRBJ2-7; D is undetermined. Germline loops: CDR1 KGHSH, CDR2 LQKENI. The CDR3 is 15 residues long. Trimming stripped 6 bases from V and 0 bases from J, with 15 bases between. The CDR3 protein is CASSSRQWSSYEQYF. The DNA for the CDR3 is TGTGCCAGCTCTAGTCGGCAATGGAGCTCCTACGAGCAGTACTTC.

The CDR3 DNA is TGCGCCAGCAGCCGACAGGGAGCATCCAACAATGAGCAGTTCTTC. Protein: CASSRQGASNNEQFF. This chain connects TRBV5-1 to TRBJ2-1, with 7 bases aligning to TRBD1. This CDR3 has 15 amino acids. CDR1 SGHRS and CDR2 YFSETQ come from the germline V gene. J was trimmed by 5 bases and V by 4 bases; bases with no gene match: 9.

This sequence joins TRBV2 and TRBJ2-7; weak D call: TRBD2 (5 bases). Germline lookup yields CDR1 SNHLY and CDR2 FYNNEI. Deletions cut 6 bases from V and 4 bases from J, with 10 bases between. The CDR3 has 12 amino acids. The CDR3 nucleotides are TGTGCCAGCAGGAGGGCAGAGTACGAGCAGTACTTC. Its protein is CASRRAEYEQYF.

On this clone itself: The sample has other DNA sequences that encode this CDR3 too. The chain combines TRBV27 with TRBJ2-7; D may correspond to TRBD1 or TRBD2 (5 bases each). The V end lost 3 bases, the J end lost 4 bases, and 10 bases lay between the germline ends. In germline, CDR1 is MNHEY, CDR2 SMNVEV (reference sequence). The CDR3 runs to 13 residues. The CDR3 loop reads CASSLGVAYEQYF. CDR3 DNA: TGTGCCAGCAGTTTGGGGGTGGCGTACGAGCAGTACTTC.

The chain carries TRBV4-2 and TRBJ1-4; possibly TRBD1 for D (5 bases). Trimming cost V 0 bases and J 2 bases, with 10 bases left between them. The germline gives CDR1 LGHNA, CDR2 YNFKEQ. CDR3 length: 16 residues. CDR3 in DNA: TGTGCCAGCAGCCAAGATTGGGGGGAGACTAATGAAAAACTGTTTTTT. This translates into CASSQDWGETNEKLFF.

V gene TRBV19 combines with J gene TRBJ1-3; 7 bases line up with TRBD1. Unmatched junction bases numbered 9, after V lost 7 bases and J lost 0 bases. Germline CDR1 LNHDA, CDR2 SQIVND (reference sequence). The CDR3 sequence is 16 residues long. CDR3 nucleotides: TGTGCCAGTATCGGACAGGAAGCCCTCTCTGGAAACACCATATATTTT. Translated, it gives CASIGQEALSGNTIYF.

The CDR3 sequence: CASPQGMNTGELFF. The CDR3 bases are TGTGCCAGCCCCCAGGGGATGAACACCGGGGAGCTGTTTTTT. V and J are TRBV13 and TRBJ2-2, with a tentative D call TRBD1 (6 bases). There are 14 residues in the CDR3. Germline V gene data show CDR1 as PRHDT and CDR2 as FYEKMQ (reference sequence). The V end was cut by 8 bases, the J end by 1 base, with 11 bases between.

The chain employs TRBV5-4 and TRBJ1-2, with D maybe TRBD1 (5 bases). The V end lost 4 bases, the J end lost 1 base, and 14 bases lay between the germline ends. The CDR3 is 15 residues long. CDR1 is SGHNT and CDR2 is YYREEE in the germline V gene (reference sequence). DNA for the CDR3: TGTGCCAGCAGCCTCGATCAGACAGTTAACTATGGCTACACCTTC. Translating it yields CASSLDQTVNYGYTF. The full variable domain, its missing parts supplied by reference TRBV5-4 and TRBJ1-2, is ETGVTQSPTHLIKTRGQQVTLRCSSQSGHNTVSWYQQALGQGPQFIFQYYREEENGRGNFPPRFSGLQFPNYSSELNVNALELDDSALYLCASSLDQTVNYGYTFGSGTRLTVV.

The sample holds one count of this clone. V usage is TRBV28 and J usage is TRBJ2-7; TRBD2 is a possible D gene (6 bases). Trimming removed 6 bases from V and 0 bases from J, with 12 bases in between. Germline CDR1 and CDR2: MDHEN and SYDVKM. The CDR3 runs to 14 residues. Written as DNA, the CDR3 is TGTGCCAGCAGGGAGGGGTCCAGCTCCTACGAGCAGTACTTC. Its protein is CASREGSSSYEQYF.

This clone has more than one count but fewer than ten. This rearrangement joins TRBV18 to TRBJ2-1; tentatively, D is TRBD1 (5 bases). Germline assignment: CDR1 KGHSH and CDR2 LQKENI. The V gene lost 6 bases and the J gene lost 6 bases, with 18 bases spanning the gap. This CDR3 spans 15 amino acids. Written as DNA, the CDR3 is TGTGCCAGCTCCAACAACAGACAGATAACCAATGAGCAGTTCTTC. It translates to CASSNNRQITNEQFF.

This clone was seen a few times. V usage is TRBV10-2 and J usage is TRBJ1-5, with D possibly TRBD1 on 5 matching bases. This CDR3 contains 13 residues. Deletions cut 7 bases from V and 6 bases from J, with 13 bases between. Germline CDR1 WSHSY, CDR2 SAAADI. The CDR3 bases are TGCGCCAGCACGGACAACGGGGGTCAGCCCCAGCATTTT. This codes for CASTDNGGQPQHF.

The rearrangement links TRBV27 to TRBJ1-1; D possibly corresponds to TRBD1 (5 bases). Germline V gene sequence: CDR1 MNHEY, CDR2 SMNVEV (reference sequence). The CDR3 contains 12 residues. V lost 3 bases to trimming and J lost 6 bases, with 8 bases between them. The chain's CDR3 is CASSFMGAEAFF. CDR3 in DNA: TGTGCCAGCAGTTTCATGGGGGCTGAAGCTTTCTTT.